The 29 T cell receptor beta chains given below trace back to one sample, sequenced in a study of blood T cell repertoires in COVID-19. Using immunoSEQ multiplex PCR, the repertoire was profiled, and TCRdb retains in-frame clones only, with some absent. The sample carries around 82,000 clones, approximately 90% recorded once. Sequences were obtained from peripheral blood. The receptors here all came from a man in his sixties or seventies with active or convalescent COVID-19.

The chain has TRBV18 and TRBJ2-5; 13 bases match TRBD2. J lost 1 base, V lost 0 bases, and 5 bases had no gene match. The CDR3 sequence is 18 residues long. CDR1 and CDR2 from the germline V gene are KGHSH and LQKENI. The CDR3 DNA reads as TGTGCCAGCTCACCACCGTTCGGGACTAGCGGGATCCAAGAGACCCAGTACTTC. Translated, it gives CASSPPFGTSGIQETQYF. The full variable domain, in which reference TRBV18 and TRBJ2-5 provide the parts outside the CDR3, is NAGVMQNPRHLVRRRGQEARLRCSPMKGHSHVYWYRQLPEEGLKFMVYLQKENIIDESGMPKERFSAEFPKEGPSILRIQQVVRGDSAAYFCASSPPFGTSGIQETQYFGPGTRLLVL.

The chain has TRBV7-2 and TRBJ1-5, with D perhaps TRBD1 (5 bases). This CDR3 contains 14 residues. Germline CDR1 and CDR2: SGHTA and FQGNSA. The V end lost 1 base, the J end lost 6 bases, and 10 bases lay between the germline ends. CDR3 DNA: TGTGCCAGCAGCTTAGAAGGGGCCAGTCAGCCCCAGCATTTT. Its translation is CASSLEGASQPQHF.

The chain has TRBV19 and TRBJ1-4, with TRBD1 as a possible D gene (6 bases). With 7 bases removed from V and 2 bases from J, the gap between germline ends came to 11 bases. This CDR3 region has 14 residues. From germline, CDR1 is LNHDA and CDR2 SQIVND (reference sequence). The CDR3 is CASIGGRTNEKLFF. The CDR3 nucleotides read TGTGCCAGTATCGGGGGGCGGACTAATGAAAAACTGTTTTTT.

The chain uses TRBV19 and TRBJ1-2; D may be TRBD1 (5 bases). The CDR3 contains 13 residues. Trimming pared 3 bases from V and 3 bases from J, leaving 8 bases between. Germline CDR1 LNHDA, CDR2 SQIVND (reference sequence). The CDR3 DNA reads TGTGCCAGTAGTATTCTCAGGGACTATGGCTACACCTTC. Translation: CASSILRDYGYTF.

V gene TRBV25-1 combines with J gene TRBJ2-1, with D possibly being TRBD1 (6 bases). V lost 4 bases and J lost 5, with 15 bases in between. Germline V lookup: CDR1 MGHDK, CDR2 SYGVNS. The CDR3 runs 15 residues. The CDR3 DNA reads as TGTGCCAGCAGTGCCTCAACAGGGTTCGACAATGAGCAGTTCTTC. This encodes CASSASTGFDNEQFF.

The V and J genes are TRBV5-5 and TRBJ1-5; 7 positions match TRBD1. Per germline, CDR1 SGHKS and CDR2 YYEKEE (reference sequence). CDR3 size: 14 residues. J lost 1 base, V lost 3 bases, and 1 base had no gene match. CDR3 in DNA: TGTGCCAGCAGCTCGACAGGGAGCAATCAGCCCCAGCATTTT. Its translation is CASSSTGSNQPQHF.

The genes are TRBV5-6 and TRBJ1-1, with 10 bases identical to TRBD1. CDR1 is SGHDT and CDR2 is YYEEEE in the germline V gene. The CDR3 runs to 16 residues. J was trimmed by 3 bases and V by 3 bases; bases with no gene match: 8. CDR3 loop: CASSSRTGTGDTEAFF. CDR3 nucleotide sequence: TGTGCCAGCAGCTCCCGAACCGGGACAGGGGACACTGAAGCTTTCTTT.

This clone turned up a few times. The chain has TRBV3-1 (or the pseudogene TRBV3-2) and TRBJ2-7; 10 bases agree with TRBD1. CDR3 length: 19 amino acids. Germline CDR1 reads LGHDT; CDR2 reads YNNKEL (reference sequence). V lost 7 bases to trimming and J lost 0 bases; unmatched junction nucleotides: 18. CDR3 coding DNA: TGTGCCAGCAACCCGCCGGGACAGGGGATATCGGGGATCTCCTACGAGCAGTACTTC. Its translation is CASNPPGQGISGISYEQYF.

This chain uses TRBV5-6 with TRBJ2-7, with D maybe TRBD2 (7 bases). This CDR3 has 14 residues. Trimming removed 2 bases from V and 5 bases from J, with 14 bases in between. CDR1 is SGHDT, CDR2 YYEEEE, per germline. The CDR3 spells CASSLGGAADEQYF. The CDR3 bases are TGTGCCAGCAGCTTAGGGGGGGCTGCTGACGAGCAGTACTTC.

This rearrangement joins TRBV5-1 to TRBJ1-2, with 8 bases fitting TRBD1. V shed 0 bases, J shed 4 bases, and the junction held 5 bases outside the gene matches. In germline, CDR1 is SGHRS, CDR2 YFSETQ. The CDR3 is 15 residues long. DNA for the CDR3: TGCGCCAGCAGCTTGGAAGCGACAGGGGTCTATGGCTACACCTTC. This translates into CASSLEATGVYGYTF. The full variable domain, rest sourced from reference TRBV5-1 and TRBJ1-2, is KAGVTQTPRYLIKTRGQQVTLSCSPISGHRSVSWYQQTPGQGLQFLFEYFSETQRNKGNFPGRFSGRQFSNSRSEMNVSTLELGDSALYLCASSLEATGVYGYTFGSGTRLTVV.

The chain recombines TRBV27 with TRBJ1-5; TRBD1 matches 8 bases. With V trimmed by 6 bases and J by 7 bases, 14 bases remained unmatched. The germline V gene encodes CDR1 MNHEY and CDR2 SMNVEV (reference sequence). The CDR3 runs 16 residues. CDR3 in DNA: TGTGCCAGCAGCCTGATAGGCCGACAGGGGTCCCAGCCCCAGCATTTT. It codes for CASSLIGRQGSQPQHF.

This chain links TRBV5-8 with TRBJ2-3; 9 positions match TRBD1. V lost 7 bases to trimming and J lost 3 bases; unmatched junction nucleotides: 9. Germline CDR1 reads SGHTS; CDR2 reads YDEGEE. This CDR3 region has 15 residues. DNA for the CDR3: TGTGCCAGCTTTGGGACAGGGAGAGGGACAGATACGCAGTATTTT. Protein: CASFGTGRGTDTQYF.

This chain uses TRBV19 with TRBJ2-3; 7 bases align to TRBD2. CDR3 length: 15 residues. Unmatched junction bases numbered 5, after V lost 3 bases and J lost 2 bases. Germline V lookup: CDR1 LNHDA, CDR2 SQIVND (reference sequence). The CDR3, as DNA: TGTGCCAGTAGTATCACGGGGGGATACACAGATACGCAGTATTTT. Amino acid sequence: CASSITGGYTDTQYF. Complete variable domain (other parts from reference TRBV19 and TRBJ2-3): DGGITQSPKYLFRKEGQNVTLSCEQNLNHDAMYWYRQDPGQGLRLIYYSQIVNDFQKGDIAEGYSVSREKKESFPLTVTSAQKNPTAFYLCASSITGGYTDTQYFGPGTRLTVL.

This sequence joins TRBV2 and TRBJ2-5, with 8 bases identical to TRBD1. Losses at the gene ends were 7 bases for V and 1 base for J; bases not matched to a gene: 5. Germline assignment: CDR1 SNHLY and CDR2 FYNNEI. The CDR3 consists of 14 residues. CDR3 amino acids: CASTSTGAQETQYF. The CDR3 DNA reads TGTGCCAGCACATCGACAGGGGCCCAAGAGACCCAGTACTTC.

The chain has TRBV29-1 and TRBJ1-2; tentative D call: TRBD1 (6 bases). Germline CDR1 is SQVTM and CDR2 is ANQGSEA. V lost 0 bases, J lost 6 bases, and 11 bases lay in between. CDR3 length equals 13 residues. CDR3 coding DNA: TGCAGCGTTGAAGAACAGGGTAGCCATGGCTACACCTTC. Translated, it gives CSVEEQGSHGYTF.

The V call is TRBV18, the J call TRBJ1-5, with 10 bases aligning to TRBD1. Germline V gene sequence: CDR1 KGHSH, CDR2 LQKENI. This CDR3 has 15 residues. V was clipped by 3 bases and J by 6 bases; unmatched bases: 5. CDR3 DNA: TGTGCCAGCTCACCTGGGACAGGGGTAGGTCAGCCCCAGCATTTT. This codes for CASSPGTGVGQPQHF.

This chain connects TRBV27 to TRBJ1-2; possible D gene TRBD1, 6 bases. Germline values: CDR1 MNHEY, CDR2 SMNVEV (reference sequence). The CDR3 loop spans 13 amino acids. V gave up 0 bases and J gave up 7 bases, with 9 bases separating them. This chain's CDR3 is CASSLSGRGGYTF. The CDR3 DNA is TGTGCCAGCAGTTTATCGGGCAGGGGTGGCTACACCTTC.

The CDR3 DNA follows: TGCGCCAGCAGCCCGGGATCGGGTTTGGGCACAGATACGCAGTATTTT. It codes for CASSPGSGLGTDTQYF. V is TRBV5-1 and J is TRBJ2-3; D is possibly TRBD2 (5 bases). V was clipped by 4 bases and J by 1 base, with 16 bases between them. Germline CDR1 SGHRS, CDR2 YFSETQ. The CDR3 is 16 residues long.

The chain combines TRBV5-1 with TRBJ2-5; maybe TRBD2 (6 bases). Germline V gives CDR1 SGHRS, CDR2 YFSETQ. V dropped 2 bases and J dropped 4 bases, with 12 bases sitting between them. There are 14 residues in the CDR3. As DNA, the CDR3 is TGCGCCAGCAGCTTACAGGTCGGGGGAGAGACCCAGTACTTC. It encodes CASSLQVGGETQYF.

The rearrangement joins TRBV12-5 to TRBJ2-2; a possible D gene is TRBD1 (6 bases). From germline, CDR1 is LGHNT and CDR2 FRNRAP. Trimming pared 1 base from V and 5 bases from J, leaving 8 bases between. This CDR3 comprises 14 residues. The CDR3 here is CASGLDTGTGELFF. The CDR3, as DNA: TGTGCTAGTGGTTTGGACACAGGGACCGGGGAGCTGTTTTTT.

The chain employs TRBV25-1 and TRBJ1-2; D gene unclear. Germline assignment: CDR1 MGHDK and CDR2 SYGVNS. CDR3 length: 13 amino acids. Trimming took 2 bases from V and 2 from J, leaving 6 bases between them. CDR3 DNA: TGTGCCAGCAGTGAAGGAGGGAACTATGGCTACACCTTC. Translated, it gives CASSEGGNYGYTF.

The V and J genes are TRBV11-2 and TRBJ1-5; perhaps TRBD1 as D (5 bases). V was cut by 5 bases and J by 6 bases, with 23 bases left in between. Germline-derived CDR1 and CDR2 are SGHAT and FQNNGV. The CDR3 consists of 17 residues. The DNA for the CDR3 is TGTGCCAGCAGCCCGGGAGCGGGACGGGGAGGAGGTCAGCCCCAGCATTTT. Translating it yields CASSPGAGRGGGQPQHF.

The chain combines TRBV9 with TRBJ1-6, with a tentative D call TRBD1 (6 bases). With 0 bases removed from V and 7 bases from J, the gap between germline ends came to 8 bases. There are 14 residues in the CDR3. Germline loops: CDR1 SGDLS, CDR2 YYNGEE. For the CDR3, the DNA is TGTGCCAGCAGCGTAGAGGGGGAAAATTCACCCCTCCACTTT. Protein sequence: CASSVEGENSPLHF.

CDR3 loop: CASSRMVTGATDTQYF. The CDR3, as DNA: TGTGCCAGCAGTCGGATGGTAACAGGGGCCACAGATACGCAGTATTTT. The chain links TRBV3-1 (or the pseudogene TRBV3-2) to TRBJ2-3; 7 bases fit TRBD1. This CDR3 has 16 amino acids. The V segment lost 6 bases and the J segment 2 bases; nucleotides outside the gene matches: 11. Germline values: CDR1 LGHDT, CDR2 YNNKEL (reference sequence).

The chain carries TRBV6-6 and TRBJ1-5; possibly TRBD1 for D (5 bases). The CDR3 consists of 14 residues. V was shortened by 2 bases and J by 7 bases, with 12 bases between the two germline ends. Germline V lookup: CDR1 MNHNY, CDR2 SVGAGI (reference sequence). CDR3 in amino acids: CASSYEGVGQPQHF. CDR3 in DNA: TGTGCCAGCAGTTACGAAGGGGTGGGACAGCCCCAGCATTTT.

The chain has TRBV19 and TRBJ1-4, with 9 bases that match TRBD1. This CDR3 is 12 amino acids long. V was clipped by 9 bases and J by 6 bases; unmatched bases: 2. Germline-derived CDR1 and CDR2 are LNHDA and SQIVND (reference sequence). The CDR3 loop is CASRDRDEKLFF. In DNA form, the CDR3 reads TGTGCCAGCCGGGACAGGGATGAAAAACTGTTTTTT.

The chain carries TRBV9 and TRBJ2-1, with 11 bases identical to TRBD1. There are 18 residues in the CDR3. Losses at the gene ends were 4 bases for V and 4 bases for J; bases not matched to a gene: 13. Per the germline V gene, CDR1 is SGDLS and CDR2 is YYNGEE. This CDR3 reads CASSPSDRGLNQYNEQFF. For the CDR3, the DNA is TGTGCCAGCAGCCCATCGGACAGGGGGCTCAATCAATACAATGAGCAGTTCTTC.

This chain connects TRBV3-1 (or the pseudogene TRBV3-2) to TRBJ1-2; 8 bases are shared with TRBD1. With V trimmed by 0 bases and J by 0 bases, 6 bases remained unmatched. The CDR3 is made up of 17 amino acids. Germline CDR1 LGHDT, CDR2 YNNKEL (reference sequence). The CDR3 protein is CASSQDPWTGTNYGYTF. CDR3 sequence (DNA): TGTGCCAGCAGCCAAGACCCCTGGACAGGGACTAACTATGGCTACACCTTC.

This sequence joins TRBV5-4 and TRBJ1-1; tentative D call: TRBD1 (5 bases). Germline V gives CDR1 SGHNT, CDR2 YYREEE (reference sequence). Trimming shortened V by 5 bases and J by 0 bases, and 14 bases separated the two germline ends. The CDR3 sequence is 15 residues long. The CDR3 here is CASRRDSGMNTEAFF. CDR3 DNA: TGTGCCAGCAGGCGAGACAGTGGCATGAACACTGAAGCTTTCTTT.